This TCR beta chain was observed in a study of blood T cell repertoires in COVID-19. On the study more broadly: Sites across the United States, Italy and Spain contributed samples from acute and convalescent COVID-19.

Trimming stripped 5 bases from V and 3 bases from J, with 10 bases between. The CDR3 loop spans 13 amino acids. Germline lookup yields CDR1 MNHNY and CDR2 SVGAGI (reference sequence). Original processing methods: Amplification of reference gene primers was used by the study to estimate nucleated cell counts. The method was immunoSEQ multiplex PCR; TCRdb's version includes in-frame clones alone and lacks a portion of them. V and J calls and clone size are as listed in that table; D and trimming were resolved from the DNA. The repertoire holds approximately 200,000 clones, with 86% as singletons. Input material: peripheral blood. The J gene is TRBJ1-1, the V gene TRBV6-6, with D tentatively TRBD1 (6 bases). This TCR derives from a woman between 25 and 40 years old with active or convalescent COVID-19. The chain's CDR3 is CASSINRDTEAFF. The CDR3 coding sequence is TGTGCCAGCAGTATTAACAGGGACACTGAAGCTTTCTTT.